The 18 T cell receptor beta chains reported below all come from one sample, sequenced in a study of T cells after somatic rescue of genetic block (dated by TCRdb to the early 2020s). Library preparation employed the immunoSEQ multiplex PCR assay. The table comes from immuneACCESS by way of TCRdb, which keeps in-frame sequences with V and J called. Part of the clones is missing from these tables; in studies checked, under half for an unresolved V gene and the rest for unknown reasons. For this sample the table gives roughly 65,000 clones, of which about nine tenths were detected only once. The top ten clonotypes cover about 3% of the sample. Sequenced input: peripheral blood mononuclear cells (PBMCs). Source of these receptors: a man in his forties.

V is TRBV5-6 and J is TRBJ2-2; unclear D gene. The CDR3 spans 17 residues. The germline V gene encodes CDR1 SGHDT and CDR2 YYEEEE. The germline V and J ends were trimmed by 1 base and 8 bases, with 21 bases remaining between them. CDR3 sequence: CASSLPGPKFVIGELFF. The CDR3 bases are TGTGCCAGCAGCTTGCCGGGCCCCAAATTTGTGATAGGGGAGCTGTTTTTT.

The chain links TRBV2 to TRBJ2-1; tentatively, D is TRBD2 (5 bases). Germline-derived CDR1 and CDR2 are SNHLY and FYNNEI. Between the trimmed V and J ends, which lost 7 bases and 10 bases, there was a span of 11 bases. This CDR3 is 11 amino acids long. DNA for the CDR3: TGTGCCAGCATTTCCACGGGGGAGCAGTTCTTC. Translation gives CASISTGEQFF.

CDR3 sequence reads: CASSSRTGESYEQYF. For the CDR3, the DNA is TGTGCCAGCAGCTCCCGGACAGGGGAAAGCTACGAGCAGTACTTC. This sequence joins TRBV5-5 and TRBJ2-7; 9 nucleotides agree with TRBD1. Germline lookup yields CDR1 SGHKS and CDR2 YYEKEE (reference sequence). With 3 bases clipped from V and 3 bases from J, the junction kept 7 bases outside the gene matches. This CDR3 comprises 15 residues.

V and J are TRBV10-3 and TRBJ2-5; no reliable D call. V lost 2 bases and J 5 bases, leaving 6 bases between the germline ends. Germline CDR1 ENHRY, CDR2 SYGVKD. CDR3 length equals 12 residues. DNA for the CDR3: TGTGCCATCAGTGAGGTATTGGAGACCCAGTACTTC. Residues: CAISEVLETQYF.

In DNA, the CDR3 is TGTGCCAGCAGTGGGGGGGGGACAGAAGAGACCCAGTACTTC. Protein product: CASSGGGTEETQYF. V is TRBV6-1 and J is TRBJ2-5; either TRBD1 or TRBD2 may fit D (7 bases each). With 4 bases removed from V and 3 bases from J, the gap between germline ends came to 12 bases. This CDR3 is 14 amino acids long. Germline V gene sequence: CDR1 MNHNS, CDR2 SASEGT.

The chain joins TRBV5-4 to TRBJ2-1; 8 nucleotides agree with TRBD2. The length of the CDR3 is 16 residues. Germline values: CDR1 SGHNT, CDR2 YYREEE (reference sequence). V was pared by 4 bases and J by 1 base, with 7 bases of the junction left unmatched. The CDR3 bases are TGTGCCAGCAGCAGGACCGGGGGGGCTTCCTACAATGAGCAGTTCTTC. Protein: CASSRTGGASYNEQFF.

CDR3 in amino acids: CASSLGGGLAGRNTGELFF. CDR3 bases: TGTGCCAGCAGCTTAGGAGGGGGACTAGCGGGAAGGAACACCGGGGAGCTGTTTTTT. The rearrangement uses TRBV7-6 and TRBJ2-2; 13 bases align to TRBD2. CDR3 length: 19 residues. V lost 1 base, J lost 1 base, and 6 bases stayed unmatched. Germline V gives CDR1 SGHVS, CDR2 FNYEAQ.

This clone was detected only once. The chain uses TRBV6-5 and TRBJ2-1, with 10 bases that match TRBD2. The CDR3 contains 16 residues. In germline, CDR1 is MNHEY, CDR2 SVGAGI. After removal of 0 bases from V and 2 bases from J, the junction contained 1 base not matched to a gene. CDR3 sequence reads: CASSYSLAGAYNEQFF. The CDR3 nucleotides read TGTGCCAGCAGTTACTCTCTAGCGGGGGCCTACAATGAGCAGTTCTTC.

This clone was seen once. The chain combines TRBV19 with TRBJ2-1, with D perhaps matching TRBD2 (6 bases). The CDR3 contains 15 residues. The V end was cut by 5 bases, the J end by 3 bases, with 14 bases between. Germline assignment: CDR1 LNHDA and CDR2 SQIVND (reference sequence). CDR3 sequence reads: CASSSPGLIYNEQFF. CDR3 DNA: TGTGCCAGTAGTTCACCGGGACTCATCTACAATGAGCAGTTCTTC. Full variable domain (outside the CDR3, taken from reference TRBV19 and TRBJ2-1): DGGITQSPKYLFRKEGQNVTLSCEQNLNHDAMYWYRQDPGQGLRLIYYSQIVNDFQKGDIAEGYSVSREKKESFPLTVTSAQKNPTAFYLCASSSPGLIYNEQFFGPGTRLTVL.

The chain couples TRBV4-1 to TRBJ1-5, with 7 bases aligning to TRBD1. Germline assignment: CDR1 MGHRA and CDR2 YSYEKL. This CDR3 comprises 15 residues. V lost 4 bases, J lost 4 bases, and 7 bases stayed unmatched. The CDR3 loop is CASSPSGTDNQPQHF. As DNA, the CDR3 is TGCGCCAGCAGCCCTTCCGGGACAGATAATCAGCCCCAGCATTTT.

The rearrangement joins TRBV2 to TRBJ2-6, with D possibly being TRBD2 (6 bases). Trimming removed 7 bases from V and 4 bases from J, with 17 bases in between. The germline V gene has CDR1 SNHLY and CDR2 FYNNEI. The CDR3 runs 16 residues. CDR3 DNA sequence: TGTGCCAGCACCGGGAGCAGCTTCCGCGGGGCCAACGTCCTGACTTTC. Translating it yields CASTGSSFRGANVLTF.

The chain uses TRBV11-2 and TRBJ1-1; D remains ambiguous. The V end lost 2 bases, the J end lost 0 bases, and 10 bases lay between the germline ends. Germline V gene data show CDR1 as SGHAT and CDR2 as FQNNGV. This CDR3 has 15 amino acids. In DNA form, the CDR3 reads TGTGCCAGCAGCTTACCACCGGGAATGAACACTGAAGCTTTCTTT. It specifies CASSLPPGMNTEAFF.

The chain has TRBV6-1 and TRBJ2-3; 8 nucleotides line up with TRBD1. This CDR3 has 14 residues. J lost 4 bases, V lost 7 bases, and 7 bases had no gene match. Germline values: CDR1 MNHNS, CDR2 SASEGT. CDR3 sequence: CASTGQGGADTQYF. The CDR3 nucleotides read TGTGCCAGCACAGGACAGGGCGGGGCAGATACGCAGTATTTT.

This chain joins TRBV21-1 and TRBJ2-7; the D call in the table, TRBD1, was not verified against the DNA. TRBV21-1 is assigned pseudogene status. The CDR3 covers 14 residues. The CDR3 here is CANSSRDRTYEQYF. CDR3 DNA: TGTGCCAACTCATCCCGGGACAGGACCTACGAGCAGTACTTC.

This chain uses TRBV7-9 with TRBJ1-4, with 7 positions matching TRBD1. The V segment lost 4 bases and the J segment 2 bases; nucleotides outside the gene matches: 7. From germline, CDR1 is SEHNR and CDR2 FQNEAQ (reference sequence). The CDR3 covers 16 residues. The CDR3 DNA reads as TGTGCCAGCAGCTCACCAGGGGGTCGGACTAATGAAAAACTGTTTTTT. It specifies CASSSPGGRTNEKLFF.

The CDR3 loop reads CASRGQSSYEQYF. DNA of the CDR3: TGTGCCAGCAGAGGACAGAGCTCCTACGAGCAGTACTTC. The chain couples TRBV6-1 to TRBJ2-7, with D perhaps TRBD1 (6 bases). Germline CDR1 and CDR2: MNHNS and SASEGT. The CDR3 loop spans 13 amino acids. Trimming stripped 6 bases from V and 0 bases from J, with 9 bases between.

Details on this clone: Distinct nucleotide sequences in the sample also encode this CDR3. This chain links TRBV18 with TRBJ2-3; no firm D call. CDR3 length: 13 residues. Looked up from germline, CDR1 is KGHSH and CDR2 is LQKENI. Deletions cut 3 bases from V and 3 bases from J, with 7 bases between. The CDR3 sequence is CASSPQRTDTQYF. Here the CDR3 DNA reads TGTGCCAGCTCACCGCAGAGAACAGATACGCAGTATTTT.

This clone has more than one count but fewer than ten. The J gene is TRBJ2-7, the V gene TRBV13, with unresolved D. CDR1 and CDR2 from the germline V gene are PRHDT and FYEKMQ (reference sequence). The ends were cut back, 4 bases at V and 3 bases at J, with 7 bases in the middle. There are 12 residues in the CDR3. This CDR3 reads CASSWASYEQYF. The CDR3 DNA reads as TGTGCCAGCAGCTGGGCGAGCTACGAGCAGTACTTC. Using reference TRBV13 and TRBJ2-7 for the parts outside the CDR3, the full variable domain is AAGVIQSPRHLIKEKRETATLKCYPIPRHDTVYWYQQGPGQDPQFLISFYEKMQSDKGSIPDRFSAQQFSDYHSELNMSSLELGDSALYFCASSWASYEQYFGPGTRLTVT.